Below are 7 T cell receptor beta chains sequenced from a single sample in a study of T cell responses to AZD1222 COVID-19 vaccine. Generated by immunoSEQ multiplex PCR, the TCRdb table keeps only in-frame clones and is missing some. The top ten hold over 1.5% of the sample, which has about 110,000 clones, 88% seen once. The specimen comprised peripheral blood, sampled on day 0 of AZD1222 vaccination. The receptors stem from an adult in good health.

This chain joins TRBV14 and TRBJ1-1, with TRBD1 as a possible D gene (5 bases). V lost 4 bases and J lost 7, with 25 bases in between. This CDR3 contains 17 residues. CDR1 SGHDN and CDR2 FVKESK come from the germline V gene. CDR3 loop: CASSPQTQNRLINEAFF. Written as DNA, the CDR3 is TGTGCCAGCAGCCCCCAAACGCAGAACAGGTTGATTAATGAAGCTTTCTTT. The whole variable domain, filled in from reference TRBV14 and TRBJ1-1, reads EAGVTQFPSHSVIEKGQTVTLRCDPISGHDNLYWYRRVMGKEIKFLLHFVKESKQDESGMPNNRFLAERTGGTYSTLKVQPAELEDSGVYFCASSPQTQNRLINEAFFGQGTRLTVV.

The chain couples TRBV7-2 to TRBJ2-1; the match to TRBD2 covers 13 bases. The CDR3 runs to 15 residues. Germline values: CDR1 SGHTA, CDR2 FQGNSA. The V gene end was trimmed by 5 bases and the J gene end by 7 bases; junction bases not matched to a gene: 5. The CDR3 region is CASSGVLAGGNEQFF. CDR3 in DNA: TGTGCCAGCAGCGGTGTACTAGCGGGAGGGAATGAGCAGTTCTTC.

CDR3 residues: CASSWTGPNTGELFF. The CDR3, as DNA: TGCGCCAGCAGCTGGACAGGGCCGAACACCGGGGAGCTGTTTTTT. The chain couples TRBV5-1 to TRBJ2-2, with 8 bases aligning to TRBD1. The germline gives CDR1 SGHRS, CDR2 YFSETQ. The length of the CDR3 is 15 residues. V was clipped by 3 bases and J by 0 bases; unmatched bases: 1.

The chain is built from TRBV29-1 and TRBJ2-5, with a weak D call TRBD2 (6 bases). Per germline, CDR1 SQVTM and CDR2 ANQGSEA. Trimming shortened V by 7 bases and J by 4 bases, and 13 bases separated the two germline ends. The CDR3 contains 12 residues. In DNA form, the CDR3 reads TGCAGCGCCCTCACTAGCTCAGAGACCCAGTACTTC. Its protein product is CSALTSSETQYF.

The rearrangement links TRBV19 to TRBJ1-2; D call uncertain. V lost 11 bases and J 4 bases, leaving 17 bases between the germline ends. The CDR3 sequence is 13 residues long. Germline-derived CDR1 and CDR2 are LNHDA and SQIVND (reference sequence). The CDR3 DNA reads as TGTGCCGTCGGGCGGACCCCTCCCTATGGCTACACCTTC. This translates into CAVGRTPPYGYTF.

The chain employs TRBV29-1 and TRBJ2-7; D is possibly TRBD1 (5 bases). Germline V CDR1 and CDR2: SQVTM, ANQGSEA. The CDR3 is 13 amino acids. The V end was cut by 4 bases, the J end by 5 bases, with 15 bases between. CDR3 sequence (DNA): TGCAGCGTTGTTTTTCAGGGCCGGGACGAGCAGTACTTC. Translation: CSVVFQGRDEQYF.

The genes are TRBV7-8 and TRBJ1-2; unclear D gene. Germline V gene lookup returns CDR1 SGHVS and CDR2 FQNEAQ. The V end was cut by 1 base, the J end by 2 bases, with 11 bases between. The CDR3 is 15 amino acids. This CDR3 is CASSLVVSGNYGYTF. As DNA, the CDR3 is TGTGCCAGCAGCTTAGTGGTGTCGGGGAACTATGGCTACACCTTC.